This T cell receptor (beta chain) was profiled in a study of cytomegalovirus exposure and HLA in healthy donors (dated by TCRdb to 2017 to 2019). Broadly, across the study: In an earlier analysis of 587 of the donors, 276 Gb of sequence data and 117 million unique TCR beta sequences from about 190 million T cells were reported. The number of donors typed differed by locus, with about 620-630 for A, B, C, DRB1 and DQB1, 522 for DQA1, 600 to 610 for DPA1, and around 450 for DPB1. An earlier analysis of approximately 630 of the donors applied high-throughput TCR beta sequencing to assess whether each TCR beta V gene segment acted as functional or pseudogenic. The genetic ancestry cluster associated with self-reported Caucasian donors included approximately 85% of the 300 to 400 genotyped donors. A later analysis re-examined previously published TCR beta repertoires from roughly 650 donors and added high-resolution HLA genotyping to investigate patterns of TCR occurrence. Along with the roughly 610-subject first cohort, a separate validation cohort of approximately 110 different subjects was used. An early release covering about 600 HLA-typed donors comprised about 300 gigabases of sequencing data and approximately 85 million unique TCR sequences. To predict cytomegalovirus infection status, the study combined high-throughput TCR immunosequencing, statistical association of individual TCRs with disease status, and machine learning. The study aimed to test whether cataloging public T cell receptors could reveal signatures of past pathogen exposure. About five DR-DQ haplotypes were handled as single units for association and clustering because linkage in the cohort was strong. Both class I and class II loci were covered by HLA typing, at four-digit resolution. Across under 500 genotyped donors of the cohort, an average of approximately 200,000 unique TCR beta nucleotide sequences per donor were sequenced, and around 20% of those sequences were non-productive. Every discovery cohort repertoire had been produced on one sequencing platform. Rather than using new phenotypic data, the later analysis identified candidate immune exposures from TCR beta sequences and from how often those sequences occurred across donors. The T cell repertoires of 666 subjects were profiled by immunosequencing and related to cytomegalovirus serostatus. Donor age, sex, ethnicity and CMV serostatus were compiled together with the repertoire data. Genome-wide SNP genotypes for about 65% of the 666 donors were used in a later genetic analysis, which treated that subset as a discovery cohort.

The cohort was made up of hundreds of healthy bone marrow donors. Cohort members were all nominally healthy when sampled, although unrecorded immune exposures were likely present. The donor tested CMV seropositive and was one of the 289 seropositive cohort members. A peripheral blood sample was provided by each donor, and peripheral blood mononuclear cells were used for TCR beta sequencing. The Qiagen DNeasy Blood Extraction Kit was used to extract genomic DNA from the blood cell samples. For this clone: Its antigen is unknown. Base qualities are not at hand, and no much larger clone is one base apart.

Overall study results and their limits: Only TCR beta chains were sequenced in this cohort, and the absence of alpha or paired-chain data limited detectable features. Because the 87-base-pair reads could not distinguish some IMGT-functional V segments, including TRBV6-2 and TRBV6-3, those segments were excluded. A further reported finding was that TCR beta sequences accurately predicted the HLA-A and HLA-B alleles for most subjects in the first cohort. The sequencing pipeline was judged likely to have produced a cluster of highly shared sequence variants as a technical artifact. Because HLA typing was missing for some donors at each locus, association tests included only the typed subset. The classifier was reported to diagnose cytomegalovirus status with high specificity and sensitivity in both the original and validation cohorts. Strong co-occurrence of HLA alleles, especially DR and DQ, made assigning TCR associations to individual alleles difficult. Roughly uniform sequencing depth across donors was assumed in presence/absence analyses, although this assumption may not hold. Compared with equally common non-associated chains, HLA-associated TCR beta chains in a later analysis were more clonally expanded and had lower generation probabilities. A total of some 180 TCR beta chains were listed by the study as associated with cytomegalovirus. An earlier analysis of 587 of the donors showed that most TCR beta V segments appeared in productive rearrangements either about 87% or about 30% of the time, which broadly matched IMGT annotations. CMV serostatus was the only immune exposure information available for the cohort. Compared with the roughly 720-donor mean, donors in an Asian-associated ancestry cluster had fewer N-insertions in productive TCRs, according to a later genetic analysis. A few of the identified cytomegalovirus-associated TCR beta chains were confirmed in vitro to be specific for cytomegalovirus antigens. Linkage disequilibrium might explain the correlated functional status among segregating V segments, but an unknown experimental factor could not be excluded. In a later analysis, the rate of TCR association differed among HLA loci, with DRB1 alleles having the most associated TCRs and HLA-C alleles having the fewest. In a later analysis, most CMV-associated TCR beta chains were found to appear HLA-restricted, with HLA associations seemingly driven largely by CMV exposure. Several of the top co-occurrence clusters appeared to be linked to parvovirus B19, influenza, CMV and Epstein-Barr virus, according to a later analysis. A later genetic analysis associated a missense DCLRE1C variant with V-gene and J-gene trimming of TCR beta chains, and an independent cohort replicated the association. The earlier analysis of around 600 of the donors excluded roughly 16 rarely observed V segments, including chromosome 9 orphons, because counts were too low. It was suggested by the authors that the approach could potentially be generalized to other disease states and immunological phenotypes. Most TCR sequences were observed very rarely across donors, whereas some public TCRs were present in many individuals. Specific HLA alleles were associated with 15,000 to 20,000 TCR beta sequences at a false discovery rate of 0.05 in a later analysis.

CDR1 KGHSH and CDR2 LQKENI were looked up in the germline V gene. The V end loses 4 bases and the J end loses 4 bases, and a stretch of 17 bases separates them. Inclusive of the bounding cysteine and phenylalanine, the CDR3 is 15 residues long. The read is trimmed to its CDR3 DNA, 45 bases read in frame from base 1. Library creation used the immunoSEQ multiplex PCR assay. A mixture of 60 forward primers for TCR Vbeta segments and 13 reverse primers for TCR Jbeta segments was used in the multiplex PCR. Amplification of the CDR3 region of rearranged TCR beta genes was performed with a multiplex PCR assay on genomic DNA. On the Illumina HiSeq System, the amplified TCR beta libraries were sequenced as 87-base-pair reads. The authors' pipeline ran thus. A later analysis counted about 80 million unique TCR beta chains across the 670 or so repertoires, and 9.5 million to 11 million of these chains were shared by at least two donors. Raw reads were error-corrected and collapsed into unique sequences by a nearest-neighbor algorithm in which closely related sequences were merged to remove PCR and sequencing errors. CDR3 sequences were aligned to IMGT reference sequences to assign V, D and J gene segments. Each retained sequence needed at least a six-nucleotide match to both a V gene segment and a J gene segment. A rearrangement was called productive if the CDR3 had no stop codons and remained in frame with V and J, and every other rearrangement was called non-productive. Following IMGT convention, CDR3 was defined as the stretch from the second conserved V-encoded cysteine up to the conserved J-encoded phenylalanine. The earlier analysis of about 610 of the donors excluded any sequence lacking an unambiguous match to a single V gene segment. An earlier analysis of almost 600 of the donors classified V segments as functional when productive rearrangements were above 56.7% and as segregating when the standard deviation between donors was above 5%. A statistical classification framework was developed to diagnose cytomegalovirus status using the catalog of TCR beta chain sequences. In a later analysis, TCR nucleotide sequences were compared against IMGT/GENE-DB human TR gene sequences so that V and J genes could be assigned. A later analysis assigned CDR3 sequences and most-parsimonious VDJ recombination scenarios with the TCRdist pipeline. In a later analysis, each TCR beta chain was defined by its CDR3 amino acid sequence together with its V-gene family, and reads without a unique V-gene family were excluded. As a way to deal with suspected cross-contamination and a sequencing artifact, a later analysis dropped over 550 nucleotide sequences that were highly shared and had low generation probability. In a later analysis, a clonal expansion index for each public chain was calculated from normalized within-repertoire ranks of inferred template counts. A later analysis computed generation probabilities with a VDJ recombination model fitted to out-of-frame rearrangements, and checked the results against IGoR. Hypergeometric tests were used in a later analysis to score TCR-TCR, TCR-HLA and TCR-CMV co-occurrence, with a repertoire-size bias correction applied to the TCR pairs. False discovery rates were estimated in a later analysis by permuting HLA or CMV assignments 20 times. A later analysis grouped co-occurring TCRs with DBSCAN, adding TCRdist sequence similarity when clustering within HLA-allele-positive subsets. For co-occurrence clustering, repertoires with fewer than 30,000 or more than 120,000 public chains were excluded, along with five or six repertoires with anomalous nucleotide sharing. As stored in TCRdb, this immuneACCESS dataset retains in-frame rearrangements with V and J assigned. A fraction of the clones does not appear; measured against another copy, unresolved V genes explain less than half of the discrepancy, and the remainder lacks a known reason. The V and J calls and clone size come from that table; D and trimming were worked out from the DNA. For this sample the table gives roughly 170,000 clones, of which roughly 88% were detected only once. The biggest ten clones account for 1% to 1.5% of the sample.

This sequence was found in a girl aged 2 to 10 in good health and CMV-seropositive. Sequenced: PBMCs. This chain is built from TRBV18 and TRBJ2-7; D gene: possibly TRBD2, on 5 matching bases. The nucleotides read TGTGCCAGCTCACATCCTGACGACGGGATATACGAGCAGTACTTC. This codes for CASSHPDDGIYEQYF.